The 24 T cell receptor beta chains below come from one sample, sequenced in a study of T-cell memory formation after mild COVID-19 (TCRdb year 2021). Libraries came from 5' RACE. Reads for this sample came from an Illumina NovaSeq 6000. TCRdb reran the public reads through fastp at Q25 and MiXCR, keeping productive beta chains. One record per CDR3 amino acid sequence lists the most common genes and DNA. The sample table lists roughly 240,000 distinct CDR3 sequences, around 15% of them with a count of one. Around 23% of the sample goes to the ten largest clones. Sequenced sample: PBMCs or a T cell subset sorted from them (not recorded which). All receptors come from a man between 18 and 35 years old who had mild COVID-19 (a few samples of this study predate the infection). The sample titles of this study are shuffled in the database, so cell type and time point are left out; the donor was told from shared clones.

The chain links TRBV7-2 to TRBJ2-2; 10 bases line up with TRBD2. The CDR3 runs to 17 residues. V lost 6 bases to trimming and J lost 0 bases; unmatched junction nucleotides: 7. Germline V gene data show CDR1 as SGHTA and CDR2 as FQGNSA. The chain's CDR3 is CASSWGLARSNTGELFF. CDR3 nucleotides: TGTGCCAGCAGTTGGGGACTAGCGAGGTCGAACACCGGGGAGCTGTTTTTT.

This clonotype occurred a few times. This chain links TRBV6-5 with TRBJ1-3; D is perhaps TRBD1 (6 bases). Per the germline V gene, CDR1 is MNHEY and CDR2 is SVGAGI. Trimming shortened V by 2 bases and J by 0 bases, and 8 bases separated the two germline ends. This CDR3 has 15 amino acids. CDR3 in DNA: TGTGCCAGCAGTTACGACAGGAGCTCTGGAAACACCATATATTTT. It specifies CASSYDRSSGNTIYF.

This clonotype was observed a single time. CDR3 sequence reads: CASSYSFGGTWGYTF. The CDR3 nucleotides read TGTGCCAGCAGTTACTCGTTCGGGGGGACGTGGGGCTACACCTTC. The chain is built from TRBV6-5 and TRBJ1-2, with a possible D match to TRBD1 (5 bases). CDR3 size: 15 residues. Looked up from germline, CDR1 is MNHEY and CDR2 is SVGAGI. Deletions cut 0 bases from V and 8 bases from J, with 16 bases between.

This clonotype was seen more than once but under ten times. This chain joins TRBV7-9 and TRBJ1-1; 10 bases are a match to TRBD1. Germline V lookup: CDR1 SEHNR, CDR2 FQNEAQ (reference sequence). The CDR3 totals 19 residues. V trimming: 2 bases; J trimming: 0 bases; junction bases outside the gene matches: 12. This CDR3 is CASSLSSGTGEFMNTEAFF. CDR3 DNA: TGTGCCAGCAGCTTATCGAGCGGGACAGGGGAGTTCATGAACACTGAAGCTTTCTTT.

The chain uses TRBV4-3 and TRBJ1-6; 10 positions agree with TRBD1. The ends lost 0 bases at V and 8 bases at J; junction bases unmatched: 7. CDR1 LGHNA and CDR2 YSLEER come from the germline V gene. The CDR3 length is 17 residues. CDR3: CASSQDDRDRGYSPLHF. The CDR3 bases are TGCGCCAGCAGCCAAGATGACAGGGACAGGGGCTATTCACCCCTCCACTTT.

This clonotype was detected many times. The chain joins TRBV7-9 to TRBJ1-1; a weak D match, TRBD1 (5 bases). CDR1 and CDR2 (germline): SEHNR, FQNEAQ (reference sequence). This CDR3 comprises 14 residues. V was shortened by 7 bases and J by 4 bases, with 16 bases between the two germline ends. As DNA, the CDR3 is TGTGCCAGCACCCGGGACGGGACCTTCACTGAAGCTTTCTTT. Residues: CASTRDGTFTEAFF.

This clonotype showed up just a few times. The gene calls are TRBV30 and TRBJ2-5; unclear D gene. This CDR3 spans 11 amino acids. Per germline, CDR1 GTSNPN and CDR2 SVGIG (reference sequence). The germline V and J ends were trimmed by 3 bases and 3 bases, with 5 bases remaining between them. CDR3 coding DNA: TGTGCCTGGAGGAAGGAAGAGACCCAGTACTTC. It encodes CAWRKEETQYF.

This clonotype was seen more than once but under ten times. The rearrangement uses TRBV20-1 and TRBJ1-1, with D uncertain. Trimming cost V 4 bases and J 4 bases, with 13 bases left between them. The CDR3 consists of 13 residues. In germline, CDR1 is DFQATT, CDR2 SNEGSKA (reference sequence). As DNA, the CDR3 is TGCAGTGCTAAGGTCGTTCGGGGCACTGAAGCTTTCTTT. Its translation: CSAKVVRGTEAFF.

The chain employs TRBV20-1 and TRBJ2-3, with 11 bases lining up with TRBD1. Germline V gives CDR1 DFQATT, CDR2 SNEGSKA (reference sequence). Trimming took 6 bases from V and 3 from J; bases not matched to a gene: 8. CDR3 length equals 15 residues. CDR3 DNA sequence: TGCAGTGCGCCCCCGGGACAGGGGGGGACAGATACGCAGTATTTT. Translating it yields CSAPPGQGGTDTQYF.

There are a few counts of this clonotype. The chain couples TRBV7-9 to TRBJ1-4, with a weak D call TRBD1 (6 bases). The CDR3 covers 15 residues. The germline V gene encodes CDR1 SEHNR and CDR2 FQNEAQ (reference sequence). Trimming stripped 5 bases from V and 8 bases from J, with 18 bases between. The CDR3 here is CASSPIGGGAEKLFF. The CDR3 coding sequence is TGTGCCAGCAGCCCGATTGGTGGGGGGGCGGAAAAACTGTTTTTT.

CDR3 in DNA: TGTGCCAGCAGCCAAGGACAGGGGGCCTATGGCTACACCTTC. Its protein product is CASSQGQGAYGYTF. The gene calls are TRBV4-2 and TRBJ1-2; 10 bases fit TRBD1. The V gene end was trimmed by 1 base and the J gene end by 4 bases; junction bases not matched to a gene: 0. The CDR3 contains 14 residues. The germline V gene has CDR1 LGHNA and CDR2 YNFKEQ.

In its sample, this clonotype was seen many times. The CDR3 bases are TGTGCCAGTAGTTCCGGGGACGTCGCGTTCGTTAAAGAGACCCAGTACTTC. It codes for CASSSGDVAFVKETQYF. V usage is TRBV19 and J usage is TRBJ2-5; the D gene could be TRBD1 or TRBD2 (5 bases each). V shed 5 bases and J shed 3 bases, with 22 bases lying between them. Germline assignment: CDR1 LNHDA and CDR2 SQIVND (reference sequence). The CDR3 covers 17 residues.

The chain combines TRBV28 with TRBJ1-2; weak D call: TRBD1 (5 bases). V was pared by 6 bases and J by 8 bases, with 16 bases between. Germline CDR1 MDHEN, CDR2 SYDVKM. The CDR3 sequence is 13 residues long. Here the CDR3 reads CASSPWGTRGYTF. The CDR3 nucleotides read TGTGCCAGCAGCCCGTGGGGGACTCGGGGCTACACCTTC.

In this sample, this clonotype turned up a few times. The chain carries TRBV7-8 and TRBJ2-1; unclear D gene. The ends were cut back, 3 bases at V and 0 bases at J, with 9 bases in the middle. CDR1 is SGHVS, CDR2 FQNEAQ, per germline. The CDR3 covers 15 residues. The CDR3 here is CASSLQISSYNEQFF. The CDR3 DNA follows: TGTGCCAGCAGCTTGCAGATCAGCTCCTACAATGAGCAGTTCTTC. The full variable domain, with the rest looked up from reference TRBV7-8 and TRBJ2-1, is GAGVSQSPRYKVAKRGQDVALRCDPISGHVSLFWYQQALGQGPEFLTYFQNEAQLDKSGLPSDRFFAERPEGSVSTLKIQRTQQEDSAVYLCASSLQISSYNEQFFGPGTRLTVL.

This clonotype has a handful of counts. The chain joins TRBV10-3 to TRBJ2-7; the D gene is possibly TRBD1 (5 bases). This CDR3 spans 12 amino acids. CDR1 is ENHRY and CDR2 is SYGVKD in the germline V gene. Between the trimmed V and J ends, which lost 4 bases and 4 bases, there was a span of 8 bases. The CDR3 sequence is CAISGQGYEQYV. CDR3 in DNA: TGTGCCATCAGTGGCCAGGGTTACGAGCAGTACGTC.

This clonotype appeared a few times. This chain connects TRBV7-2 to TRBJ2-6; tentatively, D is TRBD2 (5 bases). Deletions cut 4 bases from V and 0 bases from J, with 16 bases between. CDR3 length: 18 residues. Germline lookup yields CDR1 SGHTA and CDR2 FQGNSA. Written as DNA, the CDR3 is TGTGCCAGCAGCTCCAACGTTCGAGGGTACTCTGGGGCCAACGTCCTGACTTTC. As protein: CASSSNVRGYSGANVLTF.

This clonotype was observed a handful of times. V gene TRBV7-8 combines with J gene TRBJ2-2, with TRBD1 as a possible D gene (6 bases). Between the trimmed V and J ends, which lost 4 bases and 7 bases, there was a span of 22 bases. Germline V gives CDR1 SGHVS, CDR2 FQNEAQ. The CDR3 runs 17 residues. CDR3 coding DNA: TGTGCCAGCAGCTCTCAACTCCCCCAGGGGCGAGGCGGGGAGCTGTTTTTT. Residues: CASSSQLPQGRGGELFF.

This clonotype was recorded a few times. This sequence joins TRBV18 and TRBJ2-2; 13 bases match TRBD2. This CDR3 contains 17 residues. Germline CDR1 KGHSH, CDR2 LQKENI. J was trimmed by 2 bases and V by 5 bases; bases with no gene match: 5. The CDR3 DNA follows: TGTGCCAGCTCATCGACTAGCGGGGGGTACAACACCGGGGAGCTGTTTTTT. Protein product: CASSSTSGGYNTGELFF.

The DNA of the CDR3 is TGTGCCAGCACCTACATGACAGGGCCCTATGGCTACACCTTC. As protein: CASTYMTGPYGYTF. The V and J genes are TRBV12-3 or TRBV12-4 and TRBJ1-2; 7 bases match TRBD1. Germline trimming cut 7 bases from V and 4 bases from J; bases unmatched to any gene: 9. This CDR3 spans 14 amino acids.

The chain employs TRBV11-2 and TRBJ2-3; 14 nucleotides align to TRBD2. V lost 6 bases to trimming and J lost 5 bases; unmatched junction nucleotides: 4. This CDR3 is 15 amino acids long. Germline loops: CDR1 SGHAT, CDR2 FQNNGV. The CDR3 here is CASRTSGGAEDTQYF. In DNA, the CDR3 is TGTGCCAGCAGGACTAGCGGGGGGGCAGAAGATACGCAGTATTTT.

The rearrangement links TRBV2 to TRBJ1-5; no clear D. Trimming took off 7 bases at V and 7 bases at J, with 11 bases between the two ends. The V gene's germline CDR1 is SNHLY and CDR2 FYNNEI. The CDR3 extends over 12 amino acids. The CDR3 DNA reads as TGTGCCAGCACCCTACCGGACCAGCCCCAGCATTTT. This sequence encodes CASTLPDQPQHF.

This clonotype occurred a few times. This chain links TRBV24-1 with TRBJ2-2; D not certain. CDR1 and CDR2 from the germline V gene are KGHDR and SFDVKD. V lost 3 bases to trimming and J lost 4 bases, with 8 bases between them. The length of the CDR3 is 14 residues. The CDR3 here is CATSDQGRTGELFF. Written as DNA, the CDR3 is TGTGCCACCAGTGATCAAGGGCGCACCGGGGAGCTGTTTTTT.

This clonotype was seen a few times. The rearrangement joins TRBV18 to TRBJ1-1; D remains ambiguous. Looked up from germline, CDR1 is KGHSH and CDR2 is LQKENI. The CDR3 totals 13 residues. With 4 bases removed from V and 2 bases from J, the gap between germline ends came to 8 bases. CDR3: CASSQGENTEAFF. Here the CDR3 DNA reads TGTGCCAGCTCACAGGGCGAAAACACTGAAGCTTTCTTT. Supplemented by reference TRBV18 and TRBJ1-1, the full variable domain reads NAGVMQNPRHLVRRRGQEARLRCSPMKGHSHVYWYRQLPEEGLKFMVYLQKENIIDESGMPKERFSAEFPKEGPSILRIQQVVRGDSAAYFCASSQGENTEAFFGQGTRLTVV.

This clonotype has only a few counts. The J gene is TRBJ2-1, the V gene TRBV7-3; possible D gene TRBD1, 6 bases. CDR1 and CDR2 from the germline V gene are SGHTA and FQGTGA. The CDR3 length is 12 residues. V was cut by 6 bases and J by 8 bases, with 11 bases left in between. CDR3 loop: CASSSQGYEQFF. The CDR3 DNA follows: TGTGCCAGCAGTTCACAGGGCTATGAGCAGTTCTTC.